This T cell receptor beta chain was documented in a study of blood T cell repertoires in COVID-19. Study information: PBMCs, B-cell-depleted T cells, or T cells were the source of the cDNA or gDNA that made up the material.

The method was immunoSEQ multiplex PCR; TCRdb's version includes in-frame clones alone and lacks a portion of them. The table has hundreds of thousands of clones, under 90% seen once. V was cut by 5 bases and J by 6 bases, with 19 bases left in between. In germline, CDR1 is SGHVS, CDR2 FNYEAQ. The CDR3 is 16 amino acids. The origin of this receptor is a human donor in a cohort sampled during active COVID-19. The sample was peripheral blood. The chain has TRBV7-6 and TRBJ2-2; the D gene is possibly TRBD2 (5 bases). Written as DNA, the CDR3 is TGTGCCAGCAGCCCGGAGGTGATAGAACGATCCGGGGAGCTGTTTTTT. As protein: CASSPEVIERSGELFF.